These 9 T cell receptor beta chains came from one sample sequenced in a study of blood T cell repertoires in COVID-19 (TCRdb year 2020). The library was produced with the immunoSEQ multiplex PCR assay. The source is immuneACCESS, and TCRdb retained only in-frame sequences with V and J called. Part of the clones is not carried over; for the studies checked, unresolved V genes explain less than half of this, and the remainder is unexplained. This sample is represented by roughly 290,000 clones; approximately 83% of them were singletons. The top ten constitute 15% to 19% of the sample. Sequenced input: peripheral blood. The receptor source for this set is a person between 65 and 79 years old with COVID-19, enrolled during active disease.

The rearrangement uses TRBV18 and TRBJ1-6, with D tentatively TRBD1 (6 bases). CDR1 is KGHSH, CDR2 LQKENI, per germline. The CDR3 has 16 residues. V dropped 3 bases and J dropped 5 bases, with 14 bases sitting between them. This CDR3 is CASSPTQGADNSPLHF. The CDR3 DNA reads as TGTGCCAGCTCACCCACACAGGGAGCGGATAATTCACCCCTCCACTTT.

CDR3 nucleotide sequence: TGCGCCAGCAGCCAAGATCTAGGTAGAAGGGGGGGATACAATGAGCAGTTCTTC. Residues: CASSQDLGRRGGYNEQFF. This chain joins TRBV4-1 and TRBJ2-1; TRBD2 is a possible D gene (7 bases). V was shortened by 0 bases and J by 4 bases, with 19 bases between the two germline ends. From germline, CDR1 is MGHRA and CDR2 YSYEKL. The length of the CDR3 is 18 residues.

V usage is TRBV4-3 and J usage is TRBJ1-5; D is ambiguous. CDR3 length: 16 residues. The V end lost 0 bases, the J end lost 6 bases, and 15 bases lay between the germline ends. Per the germline V gene, CDR1 is LGHNA and CDR2 is YSLEER. This CDR3 is CASSQDPPYEGQPQHF. The CDR3 DNA sequence: TGCGCCAGCAGCCAAGATCCTCCGTACGAGGGTCAGCCCCAGCATTTT.

V gene TRBV28 combines with J gene TRBJ1-1; 7 bases map to TRBD1. The germline gives CDR1 MDHEN, CDR2 SYDVKM. After removal of 9 bases from V and 11 bases from J, the junction contained 15 bases not matched to a gene. This CDR3 contains 13 residues. CDR3 bases: TGTGCCAGTAGTCCGGGACAGCTAAGACGGGCTTTCTTT. Encoded protein: CASSPGQLRRAFF.

The chain links TRBV28 to TRBJ2-5, with 8 bases identical to TRBD1. The V and J ends lost 7 bases and 3 bases, in that order; junction bases with no gene match: 7. CDR1 and CDR2 from the germline V gene are MDHEN and SYDVKM. CDR3 length equals 14 residues. CDR3 bases: TGTGCCAGCACTGGGACGGACAGGGAAGAGACCCAGTACTTC. Its translation is CASTGTDREETQYF.

The rearrangement uses TRBV19 and TRBJ2-5, with 8 bases fitting TRBD1. V lost 4 bases and J lost 1; bases outside the gene matches: 2. Germline loops: CDR1 LNHDA, CDR2 SQIVND (reference sequence). The CDR3 is made up of 14 amino acids. CDR3 loop: CASSKDRVQETQYF. CDR3 sequence (DNA): TGTGCCAGTAGTAAGGACAGGGTCCAAGAGACCCAGTACTTC.

This rearrangement joins TRBV15 to TRBJ1-4, with TRBD1 identical over 8 bases. CDR1 and CDR2 from the germline V gene are LNHNV and YYDKDF (reference sequence). The CDR3 is 15 residues long. V dropped 1 base and J dropped 7; count of bases not matched to a gene: 5. CDR3 residues: CATSRGADRGEKLFF. The DNA for the CDR3 is TGTGCCACCAGCAGAGGGGCTGACAGGGGTGAAAAACTGTTTTTT.

This chain uses TRBV24-1 with TRBJ2-6, with 8 bases identical to TRBD2. The CDR3 extends over 20 amino acids. V shed 2 bases, J shed 4 bases, and the junction held 15 bases outside the gene matches. Germline CDR1 KGHDR, CDR2 SFDVKD. Here the CDR3 DNA reads TGTGCCACCAGTGATTCCCTTCGTCGGGGGGGAATAACGGGGGCCAACGTCCTGACTTTC. This encodes CATSDSLRRGGITGANVLTF.

This clone was counted a few times. As DNA, the CDR3 is TGTGCCAGCAGCCATCGGGAGAGCTCCTACGAGCAGTACTTC. Translating it yields CASSHRESSYEQYF. The V gene is TRBV3-1 (or the pseudogene TRBV3-2), the J gene TRBJ2-7; a weak D match, TRBD2 (6 bases). CDR1 is LGHDT and CDR2 is YNNKEL in the germline V gene (reference sequence). The CDR3 is 14 residues long. The ends were cut back, 3 bases at V and 0 bases at J, with 9 bases in the middle.